This T cell receptor beta chain is from a study of T cell repertoires in cytomegalovirus infection. Points from the study as a whole: The ex vivo response was dominated by HLA-C-restricted CMV-specific TCR beta clonotypes.

TCRdb re-derived calls from the reads in MiXCR, one entry per CDR3 protein. The sample contains some 920,000 distinct CDR3 sequences, around a third of which appear only once. Germline assignment: CDR1 SGHTA and CDR2 FQGNSA. The CDR3 runs to 15 residues. V dropped 5 bases and J dropped 2; count of bases not matched to a gene: 7. This clonotype was detected ten times or more. Its specificity is unknown. The material sequenced was cultured CD8+ T cells from PBMCs, taken from culture after CMV antigen stimulation. The source of this sequence is a human donor in good health (CMV status not recorded). Some clones in this sample may be carry-over from other donors' samples. The genes are TRBV7-2 and TRBJ2-3, with 7 bases identical to TRBD1. This chain's CDR3 is CASSLRQGATDTQYF. In DNA form, the CDR3 reads TGTGCCAGCAGCCTTAGACAGGGTGCCACAGATACGCAGTATTTT.